What follows are 7 T cell receptor beta chains derived from one specimen sequenced in a study of blood T cell repertoires in COVID-19. The assay was immunoSEQ multiplex PCR, and TCRdb's table has in-frame clones only and misses some. The table lists 150,000 to 180,000 clones, more than 80% of them singletons. The sequenced sample was peripheral blood. The source is a man aged 45-60 years with acute or convalescent COVID-19.

CDR3 in amino acids: CASSTGPRGNQPQHF. The CDR3, as DNA: TGTGCCAGCAGCACCGGGCCCAGGGGCAATCAGCCCCAGCATTTT. The rearrangement links TRBV6-2 or TRBV6-3 to TRBJ1-5, with D possibly TRBD1 on 5 matching bases. The CDR3 length is 15 residues. V was clipped by 6 bases and J by 2 bases, with 14 bases between them. The germline gives CDR1 MNHEY, CDR2 SVGEGT.

This chain connects TRBV18 to TRBJ2-7; 7 bases line up with TRBD1. Trimming at V came to 5 bases and at J to 0 bases, leaving 1 base not matched to a gene. The CDR3 has 13 amino acids. CDR1 is KGHSH, CDR2 LQKENI, per germline. CDR3 DNA sequence: TGTGCCAGCTCAGGACAGGTCTCCTACGAGCAGTACTTC. It translates to CASSGQVSYEQYF.

The chain combines TRBV10-3 with TRBJ2-7, with 12 nucleotides matching TRBD2. V shed 6 bases, J shed 4 bases, and the junction held 7 bases outside the gene matches. The V gene's germline CDR1 is ENHRY and CDR2 SYGVKD. This CDR3 contains 15 residues. The DNA for the CDR3 is TGTGCCATCAGGGCAAGACTAGCGGGAGATTACGAGCAGTACTTC. Its protein product is CAIRARLAGDYEQYF.

This chain's CDR3 is CASSDRGDEKLFF. CDR3 nucleotide sequence: TGTGCCAGCAGTGACAGGGGGGATGAAAAACTGTTTTTT. J is TRBJ1-4 and V is TRBV2; 7 bases align to TRBD1. CDR1 and CDR2 (germline): SNHLY, FYNNEI. This CDR3 is built from 13 residues. V was clipped by 3 bases and J by 6 bases; unmatched bases: 1. The full variable domain, its missing parts supplied by reference TRBV2 and TRBJ1-4, is EPEVTQTPSHQVTQMGQEVILRCVPISNHLYFYWYRQILGQKVEFLVSFYNNEISEKSEIFDDQFSVERPDGSNFTLKIRSTKLEDSAMYFCASSDRGDEKLFFGSGTQLSVL.

This rearrangement joins TRBV6-2 or TRBV6-3 to TRBJ2-5, with D perhaps TRBD2 (7 bases). Trimming left V 5 bases short and J 5 bases short, with 12 bases between. CDR3 length: 13 amino acids. In germline, CDR1 is MNHEY, CDR2 SVGEGT. Here the CDR3 reads CASSPRGAETQYF. The CDR3 nucleotides read TGTGCCAGCAGTCCCCGGGGGGCTGAGACCCAGTACTTC.

This chain joins TRBV9 and TRBJ2-5, with 7 bases matching TRBD2. J gave up 2 bases and V 4 bases, and 14 bases lay outside the gene matches. Germline CDR1 reads SGDLS; CDR2 reads YYNGEE. This CDR3 has 17 residues. The CDR3 reads CASSPHLGLAAQETQYF. The DNA of the CDR3 is TGTGCCAGCAGCCCCCACCTGGGTCTAGCGGCACAAGAGACCCAGTACTTC.

This chain connects TRBV5-1 to TRBJ1-6; 8 nucleotides match TRBD1. The CDR3 consists of 15 residues. Per the germline V gene, CDR1 is SGHRS and CDR2 is YFSETQ. V was clipped by 0 bases and J by 7 bases; unmatched bases: 3. This CDR3 reads CASSLGTGQNSPLHF. As DNA, the CDR3 is TGCGCCAGCAGCTTGGGGACAGGGCAGAATTCACCCCTCCACTTT.